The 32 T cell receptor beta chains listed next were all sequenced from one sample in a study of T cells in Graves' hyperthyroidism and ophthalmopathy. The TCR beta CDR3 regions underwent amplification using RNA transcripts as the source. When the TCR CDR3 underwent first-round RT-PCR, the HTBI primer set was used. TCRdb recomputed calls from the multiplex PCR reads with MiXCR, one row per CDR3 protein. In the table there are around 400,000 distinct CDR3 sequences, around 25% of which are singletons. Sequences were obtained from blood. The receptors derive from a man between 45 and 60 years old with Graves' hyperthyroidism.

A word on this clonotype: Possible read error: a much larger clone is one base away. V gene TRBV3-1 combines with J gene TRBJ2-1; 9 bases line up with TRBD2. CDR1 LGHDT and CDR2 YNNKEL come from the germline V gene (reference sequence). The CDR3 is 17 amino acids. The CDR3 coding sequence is TGTGCCAGCTGCCAAGCGGGTAGGCTAGCGGGATTTTATGAGCAGTTCTTC. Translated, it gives CASCQAGRLAGFYEQFF.

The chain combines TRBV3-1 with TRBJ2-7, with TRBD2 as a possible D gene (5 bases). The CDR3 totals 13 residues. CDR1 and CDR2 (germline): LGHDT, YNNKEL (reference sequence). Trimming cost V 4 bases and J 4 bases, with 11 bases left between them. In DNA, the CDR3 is TGTGCCAGCAGCCCCGGGATAGAATACGAGCAGTACTTC. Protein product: CASSPGIEYEQYF.

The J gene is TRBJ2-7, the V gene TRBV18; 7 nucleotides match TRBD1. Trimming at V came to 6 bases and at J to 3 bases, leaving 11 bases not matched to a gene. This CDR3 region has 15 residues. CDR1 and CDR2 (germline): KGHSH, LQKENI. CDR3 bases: TGTGCCAGCTCCCTGGATAAGGGGGCCCACTACGAGCAGTACTTC. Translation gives CASSLDKGAHYEQYF.

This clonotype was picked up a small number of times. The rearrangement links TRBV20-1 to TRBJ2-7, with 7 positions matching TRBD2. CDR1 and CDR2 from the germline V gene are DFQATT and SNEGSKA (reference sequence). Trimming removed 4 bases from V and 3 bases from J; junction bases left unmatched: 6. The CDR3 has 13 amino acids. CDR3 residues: CSAKSASGYEQYF. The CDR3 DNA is TGCAGTGCTAAGTCGGCTAGCGGCTACGAGCAGTACTTC.

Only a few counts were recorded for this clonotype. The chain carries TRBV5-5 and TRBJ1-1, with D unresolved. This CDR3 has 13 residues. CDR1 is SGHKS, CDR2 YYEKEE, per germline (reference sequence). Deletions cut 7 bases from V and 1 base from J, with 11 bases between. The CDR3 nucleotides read TGTGCCAGCGGTGGGCAACAGAACACTGAAGCTTTCTTT. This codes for CASGGQQNTEAFF.

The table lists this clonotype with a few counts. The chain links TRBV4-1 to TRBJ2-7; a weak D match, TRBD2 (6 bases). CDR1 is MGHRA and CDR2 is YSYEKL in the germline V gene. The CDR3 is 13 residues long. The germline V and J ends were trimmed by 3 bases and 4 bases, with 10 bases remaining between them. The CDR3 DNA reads TGCGCCAGCAGCCAGACTAGGGCATACGAGCAGTACTTC. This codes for CASSQTRAYEQYF.

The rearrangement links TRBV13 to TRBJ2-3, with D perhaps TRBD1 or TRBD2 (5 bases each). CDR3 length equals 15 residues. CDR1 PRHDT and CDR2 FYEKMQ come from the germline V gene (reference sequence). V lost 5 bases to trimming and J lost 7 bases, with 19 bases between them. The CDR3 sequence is CASSPGTPGDHTQYF. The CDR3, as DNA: TGTGCCAGCAGCCCCGGGACCCCCGGGGACCATACGCAGTATTTT.

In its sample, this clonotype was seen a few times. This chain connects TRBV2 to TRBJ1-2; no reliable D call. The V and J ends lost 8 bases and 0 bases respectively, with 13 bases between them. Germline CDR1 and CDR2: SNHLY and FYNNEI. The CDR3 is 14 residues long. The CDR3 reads CASGLLGANYGYTF. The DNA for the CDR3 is TGTGCCAGCGGACTTTTAGGCGCTAACTATGGCTACACCTTC.

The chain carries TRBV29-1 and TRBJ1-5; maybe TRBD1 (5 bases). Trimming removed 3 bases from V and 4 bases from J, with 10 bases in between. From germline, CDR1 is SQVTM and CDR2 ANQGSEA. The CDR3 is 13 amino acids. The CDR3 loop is CSVDGGVNQPQHF. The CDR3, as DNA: TGCAGCGTTGATGGGGGTGTAAATCAGCCCCAGCATTTT.

The DNA for the CDR3 is TGCGCCAGCAGGGAAACGGGTGGAAACACCATATATTTT. Amino acid sequence: CASRETGGNTIYF. The chain combines TRBV4-1 with TRBJ1-3; D is uncertain. Germline CDR1 is MGHRA and CDR2 is YSYEKL. The CDR3 loop spans 13 amino acids. V was shortened by 6 bases and J by 3 bases, with 9 bases between the two germline ends.

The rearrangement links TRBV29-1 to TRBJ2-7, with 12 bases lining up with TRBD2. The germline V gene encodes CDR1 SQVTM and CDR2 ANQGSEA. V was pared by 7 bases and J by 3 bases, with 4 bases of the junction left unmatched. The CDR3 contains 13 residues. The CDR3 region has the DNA TGCAGCGCAGGGACTAGCGGGTTCTACGAGCAGTACTTC. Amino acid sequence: CSAGTSGFYEQYF.

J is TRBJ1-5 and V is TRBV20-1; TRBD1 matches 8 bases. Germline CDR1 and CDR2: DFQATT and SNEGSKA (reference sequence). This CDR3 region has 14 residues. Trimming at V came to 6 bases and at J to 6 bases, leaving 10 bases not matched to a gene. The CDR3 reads CSAEGQGGSQPQHF. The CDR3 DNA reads TGCAGTGCGGAAGGACAGGGAGGAAGTCAGCCCCAGCATTTT.

The CDR3 DNA is TGCAGCGTTGGTCCACGACTAGCGGGAGGGAACGAGCAGTTCTTC. Protein sequence: CSVGPRLAGGNEQFF. The chain combines TRBV29-1 with TRBJ2-1; the match to TRBD2 covers 14 bases. The V gene's germline CDR1 is SQVTM and CDR2 ANQGSEA. The V gene end was trimmed by 4 bases and the J gene end by 10 bases; junction bases not matched to a gene: 9. There are 15 residues in the CDR3.

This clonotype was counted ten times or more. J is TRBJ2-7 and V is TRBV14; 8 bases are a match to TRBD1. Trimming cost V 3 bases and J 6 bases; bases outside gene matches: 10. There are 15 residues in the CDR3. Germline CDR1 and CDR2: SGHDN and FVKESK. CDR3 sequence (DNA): TGTGCCAGCAGCCAGTCACTCAGGGGGCTGTCCGAGCAGTACTTC. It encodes CASSQSLRGLSEQYF.

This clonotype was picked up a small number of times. CDR3 in amino acids: CASRVANTGELFF. The CDR3 bases are TGTGCCAGCAGAGTCGCGAACACCGGGGAGCTGTTTTTT. The rearrangement joins TRBV2 to TRBJ2-2; D remains unclear. The CDR3 runs to 13 residues. Germline lookup yields CDR1 SNHLY and CDR2 FYNNEI. V was trimmed by 6 bases and J by 0 bases, leaving 5 bases between them.

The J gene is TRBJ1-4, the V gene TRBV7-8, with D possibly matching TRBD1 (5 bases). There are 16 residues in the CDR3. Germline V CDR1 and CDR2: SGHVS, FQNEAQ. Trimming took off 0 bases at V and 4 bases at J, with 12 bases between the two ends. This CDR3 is CASSLASWGLNEKLFF. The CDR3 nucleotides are TGTGCCAGCAGCTTAGCCTCCTGGGGCCTTAATGAAAAACTGTTTTTT.

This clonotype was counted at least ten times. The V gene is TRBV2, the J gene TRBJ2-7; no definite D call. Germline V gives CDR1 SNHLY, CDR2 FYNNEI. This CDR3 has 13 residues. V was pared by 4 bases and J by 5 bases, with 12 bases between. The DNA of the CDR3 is TGTGCCAGCAGTGTGGCTTTGGCGGACGAGCAGTACTTC. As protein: CASSVALADEQYF.

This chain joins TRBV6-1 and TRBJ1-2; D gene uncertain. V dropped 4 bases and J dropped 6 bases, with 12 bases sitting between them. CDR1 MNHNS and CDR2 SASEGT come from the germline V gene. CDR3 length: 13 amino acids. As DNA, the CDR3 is TGTGCCAGCAGTGGACTCGGGCGGAATGGCTACACCTTC. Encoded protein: CASSGLGRNGYTF.

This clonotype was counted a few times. CDR3 protein: CASGVDRGETQYF. DNA for the CDR3: TGTGCTAGTGGTGTGGACAGGGGAGAGACCCAGTACTTC. The J gene is TRBJ2-5, the V gene TRBV12-5, with 9 nucleotides matching TRBD1. The V gene's germline CDR1 is LGHNT and CDR2 FRNRAP. With V trimmed by 5 bases and J by 4 bases, 2 bases remained unmatched. This CDR3 comprises 13 residues.

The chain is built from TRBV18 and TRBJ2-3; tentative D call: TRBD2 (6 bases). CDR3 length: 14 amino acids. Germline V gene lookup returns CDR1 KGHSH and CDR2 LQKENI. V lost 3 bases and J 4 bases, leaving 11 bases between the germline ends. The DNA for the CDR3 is TGTGCCAGCTCACCCTGGGACTCCTCAGATACGCAGTATTTT. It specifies CASSPWDSSDTQYF.

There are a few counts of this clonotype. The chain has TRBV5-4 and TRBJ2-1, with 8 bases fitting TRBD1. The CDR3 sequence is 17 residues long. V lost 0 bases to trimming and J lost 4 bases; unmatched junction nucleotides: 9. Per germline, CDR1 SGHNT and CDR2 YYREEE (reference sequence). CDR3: CASSLENGQGGYNEQFF. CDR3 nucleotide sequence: TGTGCCAGCAGCTTGGAGAACGGACAGGGTGGGTACAATGAGCAGTTCTTC.

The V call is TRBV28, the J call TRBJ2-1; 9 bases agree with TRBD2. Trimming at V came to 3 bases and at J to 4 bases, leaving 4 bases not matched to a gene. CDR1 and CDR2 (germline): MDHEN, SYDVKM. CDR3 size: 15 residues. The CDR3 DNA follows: TGTGCCAGCAGTTTTCGACTAGCGGAATACAATGAGCAGTTCTTC. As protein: CASSFRLAEYNEQFF.

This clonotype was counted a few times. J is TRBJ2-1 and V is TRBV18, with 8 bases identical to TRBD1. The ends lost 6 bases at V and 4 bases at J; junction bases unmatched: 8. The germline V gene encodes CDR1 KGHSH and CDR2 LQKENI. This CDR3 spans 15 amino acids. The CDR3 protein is CASSRTGSTYNEQFF. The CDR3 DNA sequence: TGTGCCAGCTCCCGGACAGGGAGCACATACAATGAGCAGTTCTTC.

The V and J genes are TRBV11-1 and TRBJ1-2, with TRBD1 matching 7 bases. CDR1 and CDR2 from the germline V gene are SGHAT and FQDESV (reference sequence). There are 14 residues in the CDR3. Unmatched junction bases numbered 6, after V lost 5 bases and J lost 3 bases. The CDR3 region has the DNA TGTGCCAGCAGCAGTGGGACAGACGACTATGGCTACACCTTC. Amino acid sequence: CASSSGTDDYGYTF.

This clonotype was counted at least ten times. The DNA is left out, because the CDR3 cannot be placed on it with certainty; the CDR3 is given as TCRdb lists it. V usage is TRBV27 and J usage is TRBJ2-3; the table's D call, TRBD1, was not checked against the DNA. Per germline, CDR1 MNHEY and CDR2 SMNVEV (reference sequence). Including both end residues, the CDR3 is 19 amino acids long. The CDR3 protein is CASSLFLSGESGFTDTQYF.

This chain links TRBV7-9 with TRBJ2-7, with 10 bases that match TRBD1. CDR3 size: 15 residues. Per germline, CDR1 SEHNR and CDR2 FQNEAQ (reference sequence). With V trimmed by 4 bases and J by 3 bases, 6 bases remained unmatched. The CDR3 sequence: CASSSGTGDLYEQYF. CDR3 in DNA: TGTGCCAGCAGCTCCGGGACAGGGGACCTCTACGAGCAGTACTTC.

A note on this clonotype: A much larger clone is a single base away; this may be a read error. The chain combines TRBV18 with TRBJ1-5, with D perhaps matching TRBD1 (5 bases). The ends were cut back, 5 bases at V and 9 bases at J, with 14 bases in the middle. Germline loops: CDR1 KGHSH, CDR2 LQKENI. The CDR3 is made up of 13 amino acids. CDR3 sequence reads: CASSALRDPPQHF. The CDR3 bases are TGTGCCAGCTCAGCGCTCAGGGATCCGCCCCAGCATTTT.

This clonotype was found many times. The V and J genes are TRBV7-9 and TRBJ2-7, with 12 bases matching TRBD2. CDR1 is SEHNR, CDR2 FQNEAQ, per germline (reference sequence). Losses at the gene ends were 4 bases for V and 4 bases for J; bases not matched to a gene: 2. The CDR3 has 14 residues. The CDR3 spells CASSSGLAGYEQYF. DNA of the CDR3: TGTGCCAGCAGCTCTGGACTAGCGGGATACGAGCAGTACTTC.

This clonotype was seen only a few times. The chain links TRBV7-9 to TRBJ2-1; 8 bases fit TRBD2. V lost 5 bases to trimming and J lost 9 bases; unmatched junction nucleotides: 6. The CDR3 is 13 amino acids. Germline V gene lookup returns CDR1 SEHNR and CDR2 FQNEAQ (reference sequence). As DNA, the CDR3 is TGTGCCAGCAGCCTTCAGCGGGAGAGTGAGCAGTTCTTC. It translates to CASSLQRESEQFF. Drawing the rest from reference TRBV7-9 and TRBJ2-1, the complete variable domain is DTGVSQNPRHKITKRGQNVTFRCDPISEHNRLYWYRQTLGQGPEFLTYFQNEAQLEKSRLLSDRFSAERPKGSFSTLEIQRTEQGDSAMYLCASSLQRESEQFFGPGTRLTVL.

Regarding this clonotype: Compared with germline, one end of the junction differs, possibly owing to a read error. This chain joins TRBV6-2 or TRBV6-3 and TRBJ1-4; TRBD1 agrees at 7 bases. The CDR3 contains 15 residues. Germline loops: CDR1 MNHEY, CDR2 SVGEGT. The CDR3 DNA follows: TGTGGCAGCAGGGGGACCGAGGCTGGTGATGAAAAACTGTTTTTT. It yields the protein CGSRGTEAGDEKLFF.

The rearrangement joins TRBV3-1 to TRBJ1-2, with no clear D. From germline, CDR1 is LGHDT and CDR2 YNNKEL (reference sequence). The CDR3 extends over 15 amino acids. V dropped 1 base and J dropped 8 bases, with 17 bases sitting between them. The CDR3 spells CASSQGLPPRGGYTF. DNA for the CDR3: TGTGCCAGCAGCCAAGGACTCCCACCAAGAGGGGGCTACACCTTC.

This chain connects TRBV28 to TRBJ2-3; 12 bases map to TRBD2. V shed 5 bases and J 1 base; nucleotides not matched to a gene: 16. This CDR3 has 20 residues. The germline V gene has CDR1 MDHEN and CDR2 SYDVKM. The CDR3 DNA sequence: TGTGCCAGCAGTCCACCACATTGGGATCGACTAGCGGGGGGCACAGATACGCAGTATTTT. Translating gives CASSPPHWDRLAGGTDTQYF.